These T cell receptor beta chains were read from a single sample in a study of CD4 T cells in relation to SARS-CoV-2 and coronaviruses. Assay used: immunoSEQ multiplex PCR; TCRdb lists only in-frame clones, some missing. The sample includes around 35,000 clones, 82% of them seen just once. Their antigens remain unidentified. The sample consisted of naive CD4+ T cells from PBMCs, cultured in vitro. The receptors originated from an adult with COVID-19. CDR3s include the opening cysteine and the closing phenylalanine or tryptophan.

TRBV7-6,TRBJ1-1,CASSLVAGNTEAFF
TRBV7-3,TRBJ2-1,CASSLTSGGRLNEQFF
TRBV4-1,TRBJ1-5,CASSWTGGRVQPQHF
TRBV5-4,TRBJ1-2,CASSLDPSYGYTF
TRBV6-5,TRBJ2-3,CASSRRVTDTQYF
TRBV6-4,TRBJ1-2,CASSDSDRGGYTF
TRBV7-3,TRBJ2-7,CASSLDRGPIYEQYF
TRBV18,TRBJ2-1,CASSTNNRGLAGIDEQFF
TRBV7-9,TRBJ2-4,CASSLGTDALAKNIQYF
TRBV19,TRBJ2-3,CASTGYREGNTQYF
TRBV4-1,TRBJ1-2,CASSQDQGTNYGYTF
TRBV10-3,TRBJ2-2,CAISASWGQGATGELFF
TRBV5-4,TRBJ2-7,CASSGKDRPDEQYF
TRBV7-2,TRBJ2-5,CASSPGLEVEYF
TRBV27,TRBJ2-5,CASSFGREGRETQYF
TRBV3-1/TRBV3-2,TRBJ2-3,CASSQEAGAGRDTQYF
TRBV7-9,TRBJ1-4,CASSSRRTADNEKLFF
TRBV9,TRBJ1-4,CASSVEGRAFEKLFF
TRBV24-1,TRBJ1-6,CATSDPGHRRRNSPLHF
TRBV7-2,TRBJ2-7,CASSMTSGSFLEQYF
TRBV5-6,TRBJ1-2,CASSLQPIYGYTF
TRBV9,TRBJ2-2,CASSASGTYTGELFF
TRBV3-1/TRBV3-2,TRBJ2-2,CASSQIGELFF
TRBV15,TRBJ2-2,CAAGSGTNTGELFF
TRBV9,TRBJ1-1,CASSTTPGQNTEAFF
TRBV6-2/TRBV6-3,TRBJ2-2,CASSYPGRGRELFF
TRBV19,TRBJ2-1,CASKLAGFYNEQFF
TRBV29-1,TRBJ1-2,CSVMPGHGFYGYTF
TRBV6-2/TRBV6-3,TRBJ1-6,CASSYSRGGDSPLHF
TRBV3-1/TRBV3-2,TRBJ2-1,CASSRTLSGRAGNEQFF
TRBV6-2/TRBV6-3,TRBJ2-7,CASSYSESAHEQYF
TRBV5-1,TRBJ1-4,CASSLNPWDSMSEKLFF
TRBV30,TRBJ1-5,CAWTRPGNQPQHF
TRBV18,TRBJ1-5,CASSLLQDGDDQPQHF
TRBV27,TRBJ1-1,CASRGWDRLGDTEAFF
TRBV29-1,TRBJ1-3,CSVLRSGNTIYF
TRBV18,TRBJ2-3,CASSPPNRGTDTQYF
TRBV18,TRBJ2-2,CASNSPGQNTGELFF
TRBV7-2,TRBJ2-1,CASSLGQPTNEQFF
TRBV6-5,TRBJ1-1,CASREGPTGTEAFF
TRBV18,TRBJ2-7,CASSPTRQGDEQYF
TRBV28,TRBJ2-2,CASILDNTGELFF
TRBV6-5,TRBJ1-1,CASSRDSWNTEAFF
TRBV15,TRBJ1-1,CATSRDLEVGTEAFF
TRBV29-1,TRBJ2-1,CSGGPQLAGADNEQFF
TRBV3-1/TRBV3-2,TRBJ1-6,CASSQKGVYNSPLHF
TRBV5-1,TRBJ2-7,CASSLSSSSARPYEQYF
TRBV6-5,TRBJ2-7,CASSYRPSGVYEQYF
TRBV19,TRBJ1-5,CASSSTGQGVNQPQHF
TRBV6-1,TRBJ2-5,CASSDGHFQETQYF
TRBV28,TRBJ2-2,CASSLGYDFGGSRLAENTGELFF
TRBV20-1,TRBJ1-5,CSASPTGFGQPQHF
TRBV5-1,TRBJ2-5,CASSLGQGARETQYF